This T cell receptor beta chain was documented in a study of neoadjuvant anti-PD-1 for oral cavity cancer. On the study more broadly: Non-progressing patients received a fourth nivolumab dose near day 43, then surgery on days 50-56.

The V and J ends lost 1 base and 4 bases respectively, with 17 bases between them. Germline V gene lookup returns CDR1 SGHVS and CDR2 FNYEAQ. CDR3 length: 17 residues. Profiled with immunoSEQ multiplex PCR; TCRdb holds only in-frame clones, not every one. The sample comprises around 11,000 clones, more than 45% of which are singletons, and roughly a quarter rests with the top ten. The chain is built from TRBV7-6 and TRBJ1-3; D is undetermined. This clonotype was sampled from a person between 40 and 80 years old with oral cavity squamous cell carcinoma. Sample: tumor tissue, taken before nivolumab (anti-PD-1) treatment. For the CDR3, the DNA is TGTGCCAGCAGCTTAGAACCTGGGTCAAATTCGGGAAACACCATATATTTT. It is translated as CASSLEPGSNSGNTIYF. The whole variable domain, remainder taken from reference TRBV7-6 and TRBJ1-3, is GAGVSQSPRYKVTKRGQDVALRCDPISGHVSLYWYRQALGQGPEFLTYFNYEAQQDKSGLPNDRFSAERPEGSISTLTIQRTEQRDSAMYRCASSLEPGSNSGNTIYFGEGSWLTVV.